This entry lists 18 T cell receptor beta chains sequenced from one sample in a study of PD-1 blockade in classical Hodgkin lymphoma. Data came from immunoSEQ multiplex PCR; TCRdb stores just in-frame clones and leaves some out. The sample holds tens of thousands of clones, 94% seen once. As to time point: newly diagnosed, previously untreated cHL patient sample. The sample comprised peripheral blood mononuclear cells (PBMCs). The receptors here all came from a human donor with classical Hodgkin lymphoma.

V is TRBV28 and J is TRBJ2-3; 10 bases match TRBD1. The CDR3 length is 17 residues. Germline loops: CDR1 MDHEN, CDR2 SYDVKM. Trimming cost V 5 bases and J 4 bases; bases outside gene matches: 12. The DNA for the CDR3 is TGTGCCAGCAGTCCACAGCCCCCGGGACAGGGGCCAGATACGCAGTATTTT. It is translated as CASSPQPPGQGPDTQYF.

The V call is TRBV19, the J call TRBJ1-5; D is unclear. Trimming cost V 5 bases and J 3 bases, with 8 bases left between them. Germline V lookup: CDR1 LNHDA, CDR2 SQIVND (reference sequence). This CDR3 comprises 13 residues. The CDR3 region is CASSLPVNQPQHF. The CDR3 nucleotides read TGTGCCAGTAGTCTTCCCGTCAATCAGCCCCAGCATTTT.

The J gene is TRBJ1-5, the V gene TRBV5-8; D ambiguous. V lost 4 bases and J lost 3, with 17 bases in between. Germline lookup yields CDR1 SGHTS and CDR2 YDEGEE. The CDR3 has 16 residues. The CDR3 protein is CASSQPLDGYNQPQHF. The CDR3 nucleotides read TGTGCCAGCAGCCAGCCTTTAGACGGCTACAATCAGCCCCAGCATTTT.

The genes are TRBV4-1 and TRBJ1-2; D gene ambiguous. The germline V gene encodes CDR1 MGHRA and CDR2 YSYEKL. The CDR3 has 13 residues. V dropped 1 base and J dropped 3 bases, with 6 bases sitting between them. The CDR3 DNA follows: TGCGCCAGCAGCCAAGTTTTGGACTATGGCTACACCTTC. Translating it yields CASSQVLDYGYTF.

This chain joins TRBV9 and TRBJ2-6, with 7 bases aligning to TRBD1. The germline gives CDR1 SGDLS, CDR2 YYNGEE. This CDR3 is built from 17 residues. The trim removed 1 base at V and 0 bases at J, leaving 4 bases unmatched. The CDR3 bases are TGTGCCAGCAGCGTAAGGGGGCCGTTCTCTGGGGCCAACGTCCTGACTTTC. This translates into CASSVRGPFSGANVLTF.

V usage is TRBV10-1 and J usage is TRBJ2-1; D is undetermined. CDR3 length: 16 residues. Germline V gene lookup returns CDR1 WNHNN and CDR2 SYGVQD (reference sequence). Trimming cost V 2 bases and J 7 bases, with 18 bases left between them. Here the CDR3 DNA reads TGCGCCAGCAGTGAGGAGAGGAATCGGGCGCCAAATGAGCAGTTCTTC. Its translation is CASSEERNRAPNEQFF.

The chain has TRBV15 and TRBJ2-3; 7 bases are shared with TRBD2. Germline CDR1 LNHNV, CDR2 YYDKDF (reference sequence). With V trimmed by 1 base and J by 2 bases, 6 bases remained unmatched. This CDR3 is built from 16 residues. The CDR3 DNA sequence: TGTGCCACCAGCAGAGTTGTAGCGGGCAACACAGATACGCAGTATTTT. This sequence encodes CATSRVVAGNTDTQYF.

This clone was counted only a few times. V gene TRBV7-9 combines with J gene TRBJ1-1; D gene uncertain. The CDR3 covers 13 residues. The germline V gene encodes CDR1 SEHNR and CDR2 FQNEAQ (reference sequence). Between the trimmed V and J ends, which lost 6 bases and 5 bases, there was a span of 13 bases. CDR3 region: CASSSDGNTEAFF. DNA of the CDR3: TGTGCCAGCAGTTCGGACGGGAATACTGAAGCTTTCTTT.

J is TRBJ2-5 and V is TRBV5-4; D is ambiguous. Per germline, CDR1 SGHNT and CDR2 YYREEE (reference sequence). V was shortened by 1 base and J by 2 bases, with 6 bases between the two germline ends. The CDR3 is 13 amino acids. The CDR3 spells CASSLRVQETQYF. The DNA for the CDR3 is TGTGCCAGCAGCTTGAGGGTGCAAGAGACCCAGTACTTC.

This sequence joins TRBV10-3 and TRBJ2-7; D is perhaps TRBD2 (5 bases). Trimming shortened V by 10 bases and J by 2 bases, and 15 bases separated the two germline ends. The CDR3 is 13 residues long. Germline loops: CDR1 ENHRY, CDR2 SYGVKD. CDR3 sequence reads: CATSLDGTYEQYF. CDR3 coding DNA: TGTGCCACTTCCTTGGACGGGACCTACGAGCAGTACTTC.

The chain carries TRBV27 and TRBJ2-7; 13 bases map to TRBD2. The CDR3 has 17 amino acids. Germline-derived CDR1 and CDR2 are MNHEY and SMNVEV (reference sequence). The V segment lost 6 bases and the J segment 2 bases; nucleotides outside the gene matches: 10. The CDR3 sequence is CASSPFTSGRAPYEQYF. The CDR3 bases are TGTGCCAGCAGCCCATTTACTAGCGGGAGGGCTCCCTACGAGCAGTACTTC.

The J gene is TRBJ2-1, the V gene TRBV15, with TRBD2 matching 9 bases. Germline lookup yields CDR1 LNHNV and CDR2 YYDKDF (reference sequence). The CDR3 is 16 amino acids. The V and J ends lost 0 bases and 5 bases, in that order; junction bases with no gene match: 5. Written as DNA, the CDR3 is TGTGCCACCAGCAGAGATAAGGCTAGCGGGAACAATGAGCAGTTCTTC. It yields the protein CATSRDKASGNNEQFF.

This rearrangement joins TRBV29-1 to TRBJ2-1, with D possibly TRBD1 on 6 matching bases. The CDR3 is 15 amino acids. Trimming removed 6 bases from V and 0 bases from J, with 15 bases in between. The V gene's germline CDR1 is SQVTM and CDR2 ANQGSEA. In DNA form, the CDR3 reads TGCAGCGTCCCAAGGGACACAAGCTCCTACAATGAGCAGTTCTTC. Translating gives CSVPRDTSSYNEQFF.

In nucleotides, the CDR3 is TGTGCCAGCCGGGGCCAGCTCGCCGGGGAGCTGTTTTTT. Translated: CASRGQLAGELFF. V gene TRBV6-1 combines with J gene TRBJ2-2; either TRBD1 or TRBD2 may supply D (5 bases each). CDR3 size: 13 residues. CDR1 and CDR2 from the germline V gene are MNHNS and SASEGT. V dropped 8 bases and J dropped 6 bases, with 13 bases sitting between them.

The chain combines TRBV25-1 with TRBJ2-2, with 7 bases identical to TRBD2. V gave up 6 bases and J gave up 3 bases; unmatched junction bases: 4. The germline CDR1 and CDR2 sequences are MGHDK and SYGVNS. This CDR3 has 14 residues. CDR3: CASSSGGDTGELFF. The CDR3 region has the DNA TGTGCCAGCAGCTCTGGGGGGGACACCGGGGAGCTGTTTTTT.

The V call is TRBV4-3, the J call TRBJ2-3; 7 nucleotides align to TRBD2. This CDR3 comprises 17 residues. V shed 1 base, J shed 2 bases, and the junction held 9 bases outside the gene matches. The germline V gene encodes CDR1 LGHNA and CDR2 YSLEER. This CDR3 is CASSQGTLAVITDTQYF. CDR3 in DNA: TGCGCCAGCAGCCAAGGAACTCTAGCGGTGATCACAGATACGCAGTATTTT.

The CDR3 is CASSRNGFNEQFF. The CDR3 nucleotides are TGTGCCAGCAGCCGAAACGGATTCAATGAGCAGTTCTTC. The V gene is TRBV13, the J gene TRBJ2-1, with D uncertain. The CDR3 totals 13 residues. Germline values: CDR1 PRHDT, CDR2 FYEKMQ (reference sequence). Between the trimmed V and J ends, which lost 5 bases and 6 bases, there was a span of 11 bases.

The V call is TRBV6-1, the J call TRBJ1-3, with D tentatively TRBD1 (5 bases). V was pared by 2 bases and J by 3 bases, with 14 bases between. Germline assignment: CDR1 MNHNS and CDR2 SASEGT. The CDR3 consists of 16 residues. DNA for the CDR3: TGTGCCAGCAGTGAAAATAACGGGGGACTTGGAAACACCATATATTTT. Amino acid sequence: CASSENNGGLGNTIYF.